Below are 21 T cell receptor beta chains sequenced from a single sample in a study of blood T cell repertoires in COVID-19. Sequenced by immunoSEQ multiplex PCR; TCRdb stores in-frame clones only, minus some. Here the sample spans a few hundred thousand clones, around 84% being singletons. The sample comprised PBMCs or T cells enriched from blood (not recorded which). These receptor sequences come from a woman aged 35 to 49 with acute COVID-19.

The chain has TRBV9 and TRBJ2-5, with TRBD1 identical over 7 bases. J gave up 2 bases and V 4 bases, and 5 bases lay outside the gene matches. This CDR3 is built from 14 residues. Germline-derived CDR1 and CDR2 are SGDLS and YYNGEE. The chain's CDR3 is CASSSRDSQETQYF. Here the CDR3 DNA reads TGTGCCAGCAGCTCCCGGGACAGTCAAGAGACCCAGTACTTC. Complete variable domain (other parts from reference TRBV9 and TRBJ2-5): DSGVTQTPKHLITATGQRVTLRCSPRSGDLSVYWYQQSLDQGLQFLIQYYNGEERAKGNILERFSAQQFPDLHSELNLSSLELGDSALYFCASSSRDSQETQYFGPGTRLLVL.

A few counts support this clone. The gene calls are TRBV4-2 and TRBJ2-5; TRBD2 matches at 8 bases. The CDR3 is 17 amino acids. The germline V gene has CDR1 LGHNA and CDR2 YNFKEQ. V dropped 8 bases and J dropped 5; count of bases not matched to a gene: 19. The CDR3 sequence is CASRYKAQRGRSETQYF. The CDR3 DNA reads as TGTGCCAGCCGATATAAGGCTCAGCGGGGGAGGTCGGAGACCCAGTACTTC.

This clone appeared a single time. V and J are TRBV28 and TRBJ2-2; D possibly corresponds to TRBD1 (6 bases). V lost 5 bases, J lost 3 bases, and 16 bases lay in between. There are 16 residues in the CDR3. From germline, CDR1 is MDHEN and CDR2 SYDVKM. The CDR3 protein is CASSLQTYRDTGELFF. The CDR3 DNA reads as TGTGCCAGCAGTCTCCAAACCTACAGGGACACCGGGGAGCTGTTTTTT.

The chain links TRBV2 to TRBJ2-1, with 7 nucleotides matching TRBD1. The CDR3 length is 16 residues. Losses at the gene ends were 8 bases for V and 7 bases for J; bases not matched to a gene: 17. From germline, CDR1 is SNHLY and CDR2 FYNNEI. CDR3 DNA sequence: TGTGCCAGCGGGCGCACAGGGGCTAGACGAGGGAATGAGCAGTTCTTC. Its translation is CASGRTGARRGNEQFF.

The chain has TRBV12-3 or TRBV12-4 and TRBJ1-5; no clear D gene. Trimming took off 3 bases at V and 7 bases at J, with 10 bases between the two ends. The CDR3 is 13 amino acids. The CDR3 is CASSLMGGQPQHF. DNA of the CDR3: TGTGCCAGCAGTTTGATGGGAGGGCAGCCCCAGCATTTT.

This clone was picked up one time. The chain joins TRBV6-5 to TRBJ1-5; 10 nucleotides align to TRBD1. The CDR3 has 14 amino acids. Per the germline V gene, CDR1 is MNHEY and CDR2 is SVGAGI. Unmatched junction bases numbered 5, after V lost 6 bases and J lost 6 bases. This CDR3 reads CASRRQGAGQPQHF. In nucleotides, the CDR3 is TGTGCCAGCAGGCGACAGGGGGCGGGTCAGCCCCAGCATTTT.

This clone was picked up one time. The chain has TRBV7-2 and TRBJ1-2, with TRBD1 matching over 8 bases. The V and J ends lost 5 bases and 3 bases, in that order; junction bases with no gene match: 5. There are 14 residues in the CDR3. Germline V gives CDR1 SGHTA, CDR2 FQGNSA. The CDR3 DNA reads TGTGCCAGCAGCCCCGGACAGGGAGACTATGGCTACACCTTC. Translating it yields CASSPGQGDYGYTF.

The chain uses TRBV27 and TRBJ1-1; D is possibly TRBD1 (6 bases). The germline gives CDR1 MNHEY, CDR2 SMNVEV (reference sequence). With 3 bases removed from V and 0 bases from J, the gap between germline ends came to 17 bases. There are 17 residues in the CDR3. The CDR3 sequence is CASSFYGQSLMNTEAFF. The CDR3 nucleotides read TGTGCCAGCAGTTTTTATGGACAGAGCCTCATGAACACTGAAGCTTTCTTT.

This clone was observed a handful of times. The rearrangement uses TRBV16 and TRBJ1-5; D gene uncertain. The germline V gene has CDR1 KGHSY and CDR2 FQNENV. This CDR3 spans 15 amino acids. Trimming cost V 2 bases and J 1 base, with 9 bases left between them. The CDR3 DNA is TGTGCCAGCAGCCAACAGACTGCGAGCAATCAGCCCCAGCATTTT. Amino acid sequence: CASSQQTASNQPQHF.

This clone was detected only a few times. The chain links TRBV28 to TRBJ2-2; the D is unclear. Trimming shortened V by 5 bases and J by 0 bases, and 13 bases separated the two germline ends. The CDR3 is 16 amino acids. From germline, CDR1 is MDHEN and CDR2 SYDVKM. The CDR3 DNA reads TGTGCCAGCAGTAGGAGAAGACGGTCGAACACCGGGGAGCTGTTTTTT. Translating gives CASSRRRRSNTGELFF. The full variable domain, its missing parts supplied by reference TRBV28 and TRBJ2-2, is DVKVTQSSRYLVKRTGEKVFLECVQDMDHENMFWYRQDPGLGLRLIYFSYDVKMKEKGDIPEGYSVSREKKERFSLILESASTNQTSMYLCASSRRRRSNTGELFFGEGSRLTVL.

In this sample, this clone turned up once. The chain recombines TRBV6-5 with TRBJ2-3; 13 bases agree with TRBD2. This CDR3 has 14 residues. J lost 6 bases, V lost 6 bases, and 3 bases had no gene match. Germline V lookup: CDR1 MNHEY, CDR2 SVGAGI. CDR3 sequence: CASSWTSGGDTQYF. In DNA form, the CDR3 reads TGTGCCAGCAGCTGGACTAGCGGGGGTGATACGCAGTATTTT.

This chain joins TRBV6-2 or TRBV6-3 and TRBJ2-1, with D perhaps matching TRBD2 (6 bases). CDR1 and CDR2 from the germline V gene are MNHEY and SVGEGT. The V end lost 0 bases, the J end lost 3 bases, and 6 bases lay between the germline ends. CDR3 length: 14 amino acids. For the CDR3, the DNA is TGTGCCAGCAGTTACTCTAGCGGCTACAATGAGCAGTTCTTC. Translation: CASSYSSGYNEQFF.

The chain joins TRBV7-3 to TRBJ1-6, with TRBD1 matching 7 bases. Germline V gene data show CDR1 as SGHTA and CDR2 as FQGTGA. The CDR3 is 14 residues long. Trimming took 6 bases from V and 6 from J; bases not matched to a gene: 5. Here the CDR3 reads CASRETGPNSPLHF. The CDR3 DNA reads TGTGCCAGCAGAGAGACAGGGCCTAATTCACCCCTCCACTTT. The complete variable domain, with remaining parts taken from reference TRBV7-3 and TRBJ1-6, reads GAGVSQTPSNKVTEKGKYVELRCDPISGHTALYWYRQSLGQGPEFLIYFQGTGAADDSGLPNDRFFAVRPEGSVSTLKIQRTERGDSAVYLCASRETGPNSPLHFGNGTRLTVT.

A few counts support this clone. DNA for the CDR3: TGCGCCAGCAGCTACGCCACTAGCGGGAGGGCCGAAGATACGCAGTATTTT. It is translated as CASSYATSGRAEDTQYF. The rearrangement links TRBV5-1 to TRBJ2-3, with 13 bases that match TRBD2. Germline CDR1 is SGHRS and CDR2 is YFSETQ. With V trimmed by 3 bases and J by 5 bases, 9 bases remained unmatched. CDR3 size: 17 residues.

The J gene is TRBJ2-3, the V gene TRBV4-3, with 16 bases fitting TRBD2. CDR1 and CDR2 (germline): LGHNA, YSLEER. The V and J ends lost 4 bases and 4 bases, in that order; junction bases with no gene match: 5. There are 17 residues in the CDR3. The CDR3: CASSRGLAGGGSDTQYF. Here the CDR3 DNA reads TGCGCCAGCAGCCGGGGACTAGCGGGAGGGGGGTCAGATACGCAGTATTTT.

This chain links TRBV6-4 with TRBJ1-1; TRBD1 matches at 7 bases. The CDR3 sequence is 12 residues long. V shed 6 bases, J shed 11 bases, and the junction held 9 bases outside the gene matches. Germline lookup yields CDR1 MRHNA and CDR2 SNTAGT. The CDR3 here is CASRTTGRLAFF. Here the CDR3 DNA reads TGTGCCAGCAGGACGACAGGGCGTCTTGCTTTCTTT.

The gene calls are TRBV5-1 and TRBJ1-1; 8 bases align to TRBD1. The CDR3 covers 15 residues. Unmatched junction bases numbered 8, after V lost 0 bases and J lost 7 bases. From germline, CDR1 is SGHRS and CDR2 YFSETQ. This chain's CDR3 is CASSLAAGTGVEAFF. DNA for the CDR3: TGCGCCAGCAGCTTGGCCGCCGGGACAGGAGTTGAAGCTTTCTTT. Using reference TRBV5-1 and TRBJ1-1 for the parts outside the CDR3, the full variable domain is KAGVTQTPRYLIKTRGQQVTLSCSPISGHRSVSWYQQTPGQGLQFLFEYFSETQRNKGNFPGRFSGRQFSNSRSEMNVSTLELGDSALYLCASSLAAGTGVEAFFGQGTRLTVV.

Here the CDR3 DNA reads TGCAGTGCTAGTATTCAGGGTCTGGGGCAGTACTTC. Its translation: CSASIQGLGQYF. This sequence joins TRBV20-1 and TRBJ2-7; the D gene is possibly TRBD1 (5 bases). The CDR3 has 12 residues. V was shortened by 3 bases and J by 9 bases, with 15 bases between the two germline ends. Germline values: CDR1 DFQATT, CDR2 SNEGSKA (reference sequence).

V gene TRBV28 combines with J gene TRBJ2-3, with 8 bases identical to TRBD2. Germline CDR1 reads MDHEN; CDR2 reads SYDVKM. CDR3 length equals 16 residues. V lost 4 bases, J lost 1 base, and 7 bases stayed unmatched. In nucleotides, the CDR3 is TGTGCCAGCAGTTCATATACTAGCGGTCGCACAGATACGCAGTATTTT. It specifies CASSSYTSGRTDTQYF.

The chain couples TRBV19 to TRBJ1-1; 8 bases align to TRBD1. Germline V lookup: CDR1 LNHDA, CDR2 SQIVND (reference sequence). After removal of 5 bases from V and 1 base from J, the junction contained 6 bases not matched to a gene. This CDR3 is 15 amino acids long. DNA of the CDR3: TGTGCCAGTAGTCCCCAGGGGGCAGAGAACACTGAAGCTTTCTTT. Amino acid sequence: CASSPQGAENTEAFF. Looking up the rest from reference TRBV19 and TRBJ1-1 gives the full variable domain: DGGITQSPKYLFRKEGQNVTLSCEQNLNHDAMYWYRQDPGQGLRLIYYSQIVNDFQKGDIAEGYSVSREKKESFPLTVTSAQKNPTAFYLCASSPQGAENTEAFFGQGTRLTVV.

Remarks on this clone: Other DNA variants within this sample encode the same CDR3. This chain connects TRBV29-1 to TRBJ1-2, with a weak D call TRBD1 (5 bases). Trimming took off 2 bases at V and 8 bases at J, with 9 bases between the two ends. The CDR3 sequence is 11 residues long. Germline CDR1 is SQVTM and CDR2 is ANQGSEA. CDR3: CSVEKGEGYTF. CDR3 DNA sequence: TGCAGCGTTGAAAAAGGGGAAGGCTACACCTTC.